One and the same sample provided the 24 T cell receptor beta chains below, sequenced in a study of monozygotic twins with inflammatory bowel disease. From the 5' RACE reads, TCRdb lists one entry per CDR3 protein and no DNA. The table counts under 200,000 distinct CDR3 sequences; 2.8% lies in the top ten. The sample taken for sequencing was blood. Receptors were obtained from a human donor with ulcerative colitis or Crohn's disease, or a healthy co-twin of an affected twin (not recorded which).

The V gene is TRBV20-1, the J gene TRBJ2-5; TCRdb returns TRBD2, unconfirmable since there is no DNA. The CDR3 totals 11 residues. The germline V gene has CDR1 DFQATT and CDR2 SNEGSKA (reference sequence). The CDR3 loop is CSATGEETQYF.

This chain uses TRBV10-3 with TRBJ2-2; the TCRdb call, TRBD2, lacks DNA for checking. Germline CDR1 is ENHRY and CDR2 is SYGVKD. This CDR3 contains 17 residues. CDR3: CAISVPTSGSLTGELFF.

V and J are TRBV7-6 and TRBJ2-1; TCRdb proposes TRBD2, but this gene call is untestable without DNA. Per the germline V gene, CDR1 is SGHVS and CDR2 is FNYEAQ. The CDR3 consists of 18 residues. CDR3 in amino acids: CASSLRGTSGSRYNEQFF.

This rearrangement joins TRBV20-1 to TRBJ2-5; no DNA is available, so the TRBD2 call from TCRdb remains unchecked. The CDR3 loop spans 13 amino acids. The germline V gene has CDR1 DFQATT and CDR2 SNEGSKA (reference sequence). This CDR3 reads CSAREGLGETQYF.

CDR3 sequence reads: CASSLRNDRATSSYNEQFF. The chain carries TRBV5-1 and TRBJ2-1; TCRdb calls TRBD1, which cannot be checked without DNA. Germline CDR1 SGHRS, CDR2 YFSETQ. The CDR3 runs 19 residues.

The chain recombines TRBV7-9 with TRBJ1-1. The CDR3 runs to 13 residues. CDR1 SEHNR and CDR2 FQNEAQ come from the germline V gene (reference sequence). The CDR3 region is CASSLEQNTEAFF. The full variable domain, completed using reference TRBV7-9 and TRBJ1-1, is DTGVSQNPRHKITKRGQNVTFRCDPISEHNRLYWYRQTLGQGPEFLTYFQNEAQLEKSRLLSDRFSAERPKGSFSTLEIQRTEQGDSAMYLCASSLEQNTEAFFGQGTRLTVV.

The rearrangement uses TRBV28 and TRBJ1-5. This CDR3 comprises 11 residues. CDR1 is MDHEN, CDR2 SYDVKM, per germline. The CDR3 sequence is CASSLKEPQHF.

This chain connects TRBV4-2 to TRBJ1-1. CDR1 is LGHNA, CDR2 YNFKEQ, per germline. The CDR3 has 14 residues. CDR3 in amino acids: CASSQDKRRTEAFF.

The chain joins TRBV12-3 or TRBV12-4 to TRBJ2-7; lacking DNA, the TRBD1 call made by TCRdb goes unchecked. The CDR3 extends over 14 amino acids. The CDR3 loop reads CASSPPGKVYEQYF.

V usage is TRBV28 and J usage is TRBJ2-1; as DNA is missing, the TRBD1 call by TCRdb cannot be tested. Germline CDR1 reads MDHEN; CDR2 reads SYDVKM. The CDR3 runs to 14 residues. This CDR3 reads CASSPGASYNEQFF.

The rearrangement links TRBV27 to TRBJ2-6. The CDR3 has 20 amino acids. Germline CDR1 reads MNHEY; CDR2 reads SMNVEV (reference sequence). The CDR3 is CASSSIMPGSYFSGANVLTF.

By frequency, this clonotype registers medium-sized. J is TRBJ2-1 and V is TRBV29-1. Per germline, CDR1 SQVTM and CDR2 ANQGSEA. The CDR3 totals 13 residues. The CDR3 sequence: CSVAGTSYNEQFF.

The rearrangement joins TRBV4-2 to TRBJ1-3; TCRdb designates TRBD1, a call that cannot be tested without DNA. The CDR3 extends over 16 amino acids. Germline lookup yields CDR1 LGHNA and CDR2 YNFKEQ. CDR3 residues: CASSQTTRGSGNTIYF.

The V and J genes are TRBV24-1 and TRBJ2-1. The CDR3 has 16 residues. Germline V lookup: CDR1 KGHDR, CDR2 SFDVKD. CDR3 region: CATSDFTTSSYNEQFF.

The chain links TRBV20-1 to TRBJ1-1; with no DNA, the TCRdb D assignment of TRBD1 cannot be verified. CDR3 length equals 13 residues. Germline V CDR1 and CDR2: DFQATT, SNEGSKA (reference sequence). The chain's CDR3 is CSANRQILTEAFF.

V usage is TRBV20-1 and J usage is TRBJ2-7; TCRdb's assignment of TRBD1 cannot be checked, as there is no DNA. The CDR3 length is 13 residues. The germline V gene encodes CDR1 DFQATT and CDR2 SNEGSKA (reference sequence). The CDR3 region is CSAKNSGTHEQYF.

This chain links TRBV18 with TRBJ2-4; the D call from TCRdb, TRBD2, cannot be confirmed without DNA. CDR3 length: 19 amino acids. CDR1 is KGHSH, CDR2 LQKENI, per germline. The chain's CDR3 is CASSPLGLAGGKVKNIQYF. Looking up the rest from reference TRBV18 and TRBJ2-4 gives the full variable domain: NAGVMQNPRHLVRRRGQEARLRCSPMKGHSHVYWYRQLPEEGLKFMVYLQKENIIDESGMPKERFSAEFPKEGPSILRIQQVVRGDSAAYFCASSPLGLAGGKVKNIQYFGAGTRLSVL.

The rearrangement links TRBV7-3 to TRBJ1-6. CDR3 length equals 13 residues. Germline loops: CDR1 SGHTA, CDR2 FQGTGA. The chain's CDR3 is CASSQTFNSPLHF. The variable domain in full, completed from reference TRBV7-3 and TRBJ1-6, reads GAGVSQTPSNKVTEKGKYVELRCDPISGHTALYWYRQSLGQGPEFLIYFQGTGAADDSGLPNDRFFAVRPEGSVSTLKIQRTERGDSAVYLCASSQTFNSPLHFGNGTRLTVT.

The CDR3: CASSFNRDPNEQYF. The rearrangement uses TRBV7-9 and TRBJ2-7; there is no DNA to check the TCRdb D call of TRBD1. Per the germline V gene, CDR1 is SEHNR and CDR2 is FQNEAQ (reference sequence). The CDR3 is 14 residues long.

The rearrangement uses TRBV7-9 and TRBJ2-7. CDR3 length: 13 amino acids. CDR1 and CDR2 (germline): SEHNR, FQNEAQ (reference sequence). CDR3 protein: CAGRATSSYEQYF.

The V gene is TRBV29-1, the J gene TRBJ2-5; absent DNA, TCRdb's TRBD2 call cannot be checked. Germline lookup yields CDR1 SQVTM and CDR2 ANQGSEA. The CDR3 extends over 14 amino acids. The CDR3 loop is CSVIGTRGEETQYF.

This chain joins TRBV15 and TRBJ1-5; the D gene TCRdb calls, TRBD1, cannot be checked with no DNA. Germline V lookup: CDR1 LNHNV, CDR2 YYDKDF (reference sequence). The CDR3 totals 16 residues. The CDR3 loop reads CATSRGGTHSNQPQHF. Filled out from reference TRBV15 and TRBJ1-5, the complete variable domain reads DAMVIQNPRYQVTQFGKPVTLSCSQTLNHNVMYWYQQKSSQAPKLLFHYYDKDFNNEADTPDNFQSRRPNTSFCFLDIRSPGLGDTAMYLCATSRGGTHSNQPQHFGDGTRLSIL.

The chain combines TRBV7-2 with TRBJ2-1. This CDR3 has 14 residues. CDR1 is SGHTA and CDR2 is FQGNSA in the germline V gene. CDR3 loop: CASSLYQADNEQFF. Full variable domain (remainder filled in from reference TRBV7-2 and TRBJ2-1): GAGVSQSPSNKVTEKGKDVELRCDPISGHTALYWYRQSLGQGLEFLIYFQGNSAPDKSGLPSDRFSAERTGGSVSTLTIQRTQQEDSAVYLCASSLYQADNEQFFGPGTRLTVL.

The V gene is TRBV5-1, the J gene TRBJ2-1; the D call of TRBD1 rests on TCRdb alone, since no DNA is present to check it. Germline CDR1 reads SGHRS; CDR2 reads YFSETQ. The CDR3 runs to 14 residues. The CDR3 loop is CASSLAAGDNEQFF.